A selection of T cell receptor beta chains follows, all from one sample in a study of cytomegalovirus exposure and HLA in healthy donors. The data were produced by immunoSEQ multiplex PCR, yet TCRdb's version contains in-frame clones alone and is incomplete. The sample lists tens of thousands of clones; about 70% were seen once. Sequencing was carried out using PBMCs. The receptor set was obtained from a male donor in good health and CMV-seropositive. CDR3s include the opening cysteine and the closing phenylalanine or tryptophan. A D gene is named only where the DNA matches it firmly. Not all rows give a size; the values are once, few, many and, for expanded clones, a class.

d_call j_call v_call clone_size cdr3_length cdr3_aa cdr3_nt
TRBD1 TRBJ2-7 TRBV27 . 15 CASRYKTGDSYEQYF TGTGCCAGCAGATACAAGACAGGGGACTCCTACGAGCAGTACTTC
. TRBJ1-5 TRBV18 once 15 CASSPNGYSNQPQHF TGTGCCAGCTCACCGAACGGGTATAGCAATCAGCCCCAGCATTTT
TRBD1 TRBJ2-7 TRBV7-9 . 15 CASSLQGGMGHEQYF TGTGCCAGCAGTCTACAGGGGGGCATGGGGCACGAGCAGTACTTC
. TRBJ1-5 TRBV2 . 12 CASTGAGLPQHF TGTGCCAGCACCGGGGCGGGGTTGCCCCAGCATTTT
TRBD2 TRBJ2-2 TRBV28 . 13 CGERGANTGELFF TGTGGGGAGCGGGGGGCCAACACCGGGGAGCTGTTTTTT
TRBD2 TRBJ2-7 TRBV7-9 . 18 CSSSTNLGGGRARYEQYF TGTTCCAGCAGCACGAACCTCGGCGGCGGGAGGGCCAGATACGAGCAGTACTTC
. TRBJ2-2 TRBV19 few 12 CASSPYPGELFF TGTGCCAGTAGCCCTTATCCCGGGGAGCTGTTTTTT
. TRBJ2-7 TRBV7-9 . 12 CASSTQGYEQYF TGTGCCAGCAGCACCCAGGGATACGAGCAGTACTTC
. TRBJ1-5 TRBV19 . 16 CATLHPAEGGNQPQHF TGTGCCACCCTACATCCTGCTGAGGGTGGCAATCAGCCCCAGCATTTT
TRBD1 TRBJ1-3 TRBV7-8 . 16 CASSLADRGSGNTIYF TGTGCCAGCAGCTTAGCGGACAGGGGTTCAGGAAACACCATATATTTT
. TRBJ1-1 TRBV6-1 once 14 CASSESRPNTEAFF TGTGCCAGCAGTGAATCTAGACCGAACACTGAAGCTTTCTTT
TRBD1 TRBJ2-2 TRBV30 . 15 CAWAKGQGHTGELFF TGTGCCTGGGCCAAAGGACAGGGGCACACCGGGGAGCTGTTTTTT
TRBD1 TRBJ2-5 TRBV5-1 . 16 CASTLGSGTGKETQYF TGCGCCAGTACGCTAGGGTCCGGGACAGGGAAAGAGACCCAGTACTTC
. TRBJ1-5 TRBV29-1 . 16 CSAFLPRPGGNRPQHF TGCAGCGCCTTCCTGCCTAGGCCGGGAGGCAATCGGCCCCAGCATTTT
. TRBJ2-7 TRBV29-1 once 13 CSVGGHISYEQYF TGCAGCGTTGGAGGGCATATCTCCTACGAGCAGTACTTC
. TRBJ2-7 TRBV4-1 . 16 CASSQVLTVTSYEQYF TGCGCCAGCAGCCAAGTTCTCACAGTGACATCCTACGAGCAGTACTTC
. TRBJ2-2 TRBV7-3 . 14 CASSSNKNTGELFF TGTGCCAGCAGCTCCAACAAGAACACCGGGGAGCTGTTTTTT
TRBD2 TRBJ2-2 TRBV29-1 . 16 CSVHGGSGGLSGELFF TGCAGCGTACATGGCGGGAGCGGGGGCCTAAGCGGGGAGCTGTTTTTT
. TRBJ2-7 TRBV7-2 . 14 CASFRWGSSYEQYF TGTGCCAGTTTCAGGTGGGGCTCCTCCTACGAGCAGTACTTC
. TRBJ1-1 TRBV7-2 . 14 CASSLEQGAREAFF TGTGCCAGCAGCTTAGAACAGGGAGCGAGAGAAGCTTTCTTT
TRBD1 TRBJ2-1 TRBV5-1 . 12 CASSIDRGGQFF TGCGCCAGCAGCATAGACAGGGGCGGGCAGTTCTTC
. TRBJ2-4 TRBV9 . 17 CASSVGVGALAKNIQYF TGTGCCAGCAGCGTAGGAGTAGGGGCCCTAGCCAAAAACATTCAGTACTTC
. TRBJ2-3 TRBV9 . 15 CASSGWGDLTDTQYF TGTGCCAGCAGCGGGTGGGGCGACCTCACAGATACGCAGTATTTT
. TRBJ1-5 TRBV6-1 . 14 CASSRGPEGQPQHF TGTGCCAGCAGTAGGGGACCGGAGGGCCAGCCCCAGCATTTT
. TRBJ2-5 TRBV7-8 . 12 CASSPVVWTQYF TGTGCCAGCAGCCCCGTCGTATGGACCCAGTACTTC
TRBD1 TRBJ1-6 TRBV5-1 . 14 CASSFGTENSPLHF TGCGCCAGCAGCTTTGGGACAGAAAATTCACCCCTCCACTTT
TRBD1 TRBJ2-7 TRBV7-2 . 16 CASSLAGTEVSYEQYF TGTGCCAGCAGCTTAGCCGGGACAGAGGTTTCCTACGAGCAGTACTTC
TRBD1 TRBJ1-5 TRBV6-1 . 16 CASSEARGRGNQPQHF TGTGCCAGCAGTGAAGCAAGGGGGCGCGGCAATCAGCCCCAGCATTTT
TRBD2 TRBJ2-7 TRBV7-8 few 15 CASSLGLAGGYEQYF TGTGCCAGCAGCTTAGGTCTGGCGGGGGGGTACGAGCAGTACTTC
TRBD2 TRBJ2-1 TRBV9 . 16 CASSVWGGAGNNEQFF TGTGCCAGCAGCGTCTGGGGAGGGGCGGGCAACAATGAGCAGTTCTTC
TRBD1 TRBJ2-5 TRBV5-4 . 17 CASSLDPGTGIGETQYF TGTGCCAGCAGCTTGGATCCCGGGACAGGGATAGGGGAGACCCAGTACTTC
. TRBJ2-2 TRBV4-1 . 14 CASRRTGDTGELFF TGCGCCAGCAGAAGGACCGGGGACACCGGGGAGCTGTTTTTT
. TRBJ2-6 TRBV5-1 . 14 CASSLAGLGNVLTF TGCGCCAGCAGCTTAGCAGGACTCGGGAACGTCCTGACTTTC
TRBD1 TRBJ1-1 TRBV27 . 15 CASGGTAPLNTEAFF TGTGCCAGCGGAGGGACAGCCCCCTTGAACACTGAAGCTTTCTTT
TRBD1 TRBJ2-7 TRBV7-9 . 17 CASSPKHDRGDSYEQYF TGTGCCAGCAGCCCAAAACACGACAGGGGCGACTCCTACGAGCAGTACTTC
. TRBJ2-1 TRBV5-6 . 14 CASSLGLSYNEQFF TGTGCCAGCAGCTTGGGACTGTCGTACAATGAGCAGTTCTTC
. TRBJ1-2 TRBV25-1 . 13 CASRTSLGRRYTF TGTGCCAGCAGAACATCCCTCGGGAGACGCTACACCTTC
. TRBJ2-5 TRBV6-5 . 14 CASSYSALEETQYF TGTGCCAGCAGTTACTCCGCGCTTGAAGAGACCCAGTACTTC
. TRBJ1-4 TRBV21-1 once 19 CASSNRDRGLSPGDEKLFF TGTGCCAGCAGCAACCGGGACAGGGGGCTCTCTCCCGGGGATGAAAAACTGTTTTTT
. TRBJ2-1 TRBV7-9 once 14 CASSLPGAYNEQFF TGTGCCAGCAGCTTGCCCGGGGCCTACAATGAGCAGTTCTTC
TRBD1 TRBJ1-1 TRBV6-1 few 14 CASSGGQGFAEAFF TGTGCCAGCAGTGGAGGACAGGGGTTCGCTGAAGCTTTCTTT
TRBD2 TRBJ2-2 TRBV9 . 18 CASSVGGLAGGPTGELFF TGTGCCAGCAGCGTAGGTGGACTAGCGGGAGGGCCTACCGGGGAGCTGTTTTTT
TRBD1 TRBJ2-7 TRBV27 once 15 CASSLGQGGFYEQYF TGTGCCAGCAGTTTGGGACAGGGGGGCTTCTACGAGCAGTACTTC
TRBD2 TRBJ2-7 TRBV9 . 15 CASSVEGRVRDEQYF TGTGCCAGCAGCGTAGAAGGGAGGGTTAGAGACGAGCAGTACTTC
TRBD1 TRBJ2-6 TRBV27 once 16 CASSLSGTGAPNVLTF TGTGCCAGCAGTTTATCGGGGACAGGGGCCCCCAACGTCCTGACTTTC
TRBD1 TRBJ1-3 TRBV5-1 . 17 CASSPTSGTAYGNTIYF TGCGCCAGCAGCCCCACCTCCGGGACAGCCTATGGAAACACCATATATTTT
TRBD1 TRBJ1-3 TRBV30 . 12 CASDRGGNTIYF TGTGCCTCTGACAGGGGAGGAAACACCATATATTTT
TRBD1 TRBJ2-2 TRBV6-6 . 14 CASRRTGDTGELFF TGTGCCAGCAGACGGACAGGGGACACCGGGGAGCTGTTTTTT
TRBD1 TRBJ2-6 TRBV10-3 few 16 CAISSTGVTGANVLTF TGTGCCATCAGTTCTACAGGGGTTACTGGGGCCAACGTCCTGACTTTC
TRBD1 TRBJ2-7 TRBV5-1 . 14 CASSFRDREDEQYF TGCGCCAGCAGCTTCCGGGACAGGGAGGACGAGCAGTACTTC
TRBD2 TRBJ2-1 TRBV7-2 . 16 CASSRKLAGGENEQFF TGTGCCAGCAGCCGAAAACTAGCGGGAGGCGAAAATGAGCAGTTCTTC
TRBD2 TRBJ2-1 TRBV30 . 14 CAWSSLAGVDEQFF TGTGCCTGGAGCTCTCTAGCGGGAGTCGATGAGCAGTTCTTC
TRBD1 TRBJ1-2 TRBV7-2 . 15 CASSPLGQGVYGYTF TGTGCCAGCAGCCCATTGGGACAGGGTGTCTATGGCTACACCTTC
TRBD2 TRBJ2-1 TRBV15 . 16 CATSKGLAGGVYEQFF TGTGCCACCAGCAAAGGACTAGCGGGAGGGGTATATGAGCAGTTCTTC
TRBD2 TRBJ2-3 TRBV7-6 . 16 CASSLKLAGVADTQYF TGTGCCAGCAGCTTAAAACTAGCGGGAGTCGCAGATACGCAGTATTTT
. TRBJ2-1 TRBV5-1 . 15 CASSQGGFSYNEQFF TGCGCCAGCAGCCAGGGGGGTTTCTCCTACAATGAGCAGTTCTTC
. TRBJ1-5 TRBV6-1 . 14 CASVGGNSNQPQHF TGTGCCAGCGTAGGAGGGAACAGCAATCAGCCCCAGCATTTT
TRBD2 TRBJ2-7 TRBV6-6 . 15 CASRETSGGSYEQYF TGTGCCAGCAGAGAGACTAGCGGGGGGTCCTACGAGCAGTACTTC
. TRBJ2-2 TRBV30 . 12 CAWGPQSGELFF TGTGCCTGGGGGCCACAGTCCGGGGAGCTGTTTTTT